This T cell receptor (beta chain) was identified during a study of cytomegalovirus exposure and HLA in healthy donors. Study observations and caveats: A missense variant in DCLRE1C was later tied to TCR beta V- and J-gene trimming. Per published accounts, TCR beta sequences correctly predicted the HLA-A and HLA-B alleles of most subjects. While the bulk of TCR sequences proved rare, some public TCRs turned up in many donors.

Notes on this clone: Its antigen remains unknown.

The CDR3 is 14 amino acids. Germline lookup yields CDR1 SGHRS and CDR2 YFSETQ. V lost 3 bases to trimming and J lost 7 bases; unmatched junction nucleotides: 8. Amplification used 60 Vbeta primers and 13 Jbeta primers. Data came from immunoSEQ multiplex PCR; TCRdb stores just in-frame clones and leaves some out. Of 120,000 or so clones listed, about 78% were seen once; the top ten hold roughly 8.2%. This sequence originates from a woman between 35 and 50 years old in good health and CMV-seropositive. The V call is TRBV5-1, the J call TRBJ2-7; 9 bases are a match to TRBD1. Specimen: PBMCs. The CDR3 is CASSYRTGVGEQYF. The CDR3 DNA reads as TGCGCCAGCAGCTACAGGACAGGGGTGGGAGAGCAGTACTTC.